The 31 T cell receptor beta chains listed next were all sequenced from one sample in a study of control samples from healthy donors and cancer patients. Clones were sequenced by immunoSEQ multiplex PCR, and TCRdb holds only the in-frame ones, with some missing. This table has about 150,000 clones, about 89% appearing once. The sample comprised blood. The source is a man aged 25 to 40 in good health.

The chain recombines TRBV11-2 with TRBJ2-7, with a tentative D call TRBD2 (5 bases). Germline V gene data show CDR1 as SGHAT and CDR2 as FQNNGV. V dropped 3 bases and J dropped 3 bases, with 12 bases sitting between them. The CDR3 is 14 amino acids. CDR3 sequence: CASSFVRGSYEQYF. As DNA, the CDR3 is TGTGCCAGCAGCTTCGTCCGGGGTAGCTACGAGCAGTACTTC.

The chain recombines TRBV11-2 with TRBJ2-1; D gene uncertain. Trimming pared 2 bases from V and 3 bases from J, leaving 5 bases between. CDR1 and CDR2 (germline): SGHAT, FQNNGV. The CDR3 loop spans 13 amino acids. This chain's CDR3 is CASSLNNYNEQFF. The CDR3 DNA follows: TGTGCCAGCAGCTTAAACAACTACAATGAGCAGTTCTTC.

The rearrangement links TRBV4-1 to TRBJ1-2, with D possibly matching TRBD1 (5 bases). Trimming took off 1 base at V and 8 bases at J, with 23 bases between the two ends. In germline, CDR1 is MGHRA, CDR2 YSYEKL. The CDR3 consists of 17 residues. CDR3 sequence reads: CASSQGRQSGNQEGYTF. The CDR3 DNA is TGCGCCAGCAGCCAAGGACGACAGTCGGGGAACCAGGAGGGCTACACCTTC.

This clone appeared a single time. The chain carries TRBV19 and TRBJ1-1; tentatively, D is TRBD1 (6 bases). The CDR3 consists of 13 residues. CDR1 is LNHDA and CDR2 is SQIVND in the germline V gene (reference sequence). V shed 6 bases and J shed 8 bases, with 16 bases lying between them. As DNA, the CDR3 is TGTGCCAGTAGCCACCGGAACGGGGGCGAAGCTTTCTTT. Translation gives CASSHRNGGEAFF.

The V gene is TRBV9, the J gene TRBJ2-7, with 10 nucleotides matching TRBD2. The CDR3 loop spans 16 amino acids. The V gene's germline CDR1 is SGDLS and CDR2 YYNGEE. V shed 0 bases, J shed 1 base, and the junction held 4 bases outside the gene matches. This CDR3 reads CASSVEGLAASYEQYF. The DNA of the CDR3 is TGTGCCAGCAGCGTAGAAGGACTAGCGGCTTCCTACGAGCAGTACTTC.

This chain links TRBV7-9 with TRBJ2-7, with D maybe TRBD1 (6 bases). This CDR3 has 14 amino acids. Germline V gene sequence: CDR1 SEHNR, CDR2 FQNEAQ (reference sequence). Trimming left V 7 bases short and J 3 bases short, with 16 bases between. CDR3 sequence (DNA): TGTGCCAGCACCGCCGGGACACAGATCTACGAGCAGTACTTC. Translated: CASTAGTQIYEQYF.

The chain couples TRBV6-1 to TRBJ1-4, with D unclear. Per germline, CDR1 MNHNS and CDR2 SASEGT. Trimming removed 1 base at V and 2 bases at J, with 5 bases between. The CDR3 is 14 residues long. CDR3 coding DNA: TGTGCCAGCAGTGAAGTCAGTACTAATGAAAAACTGTTTTTT. Amino acid sequence: CASSEVSTNEKLFF.

The J gene is TRBJ2-7, the V gene TRBV5-5; D is possibly TRBD1 (5 bases). CDR3 size: 14 residues. Between the trimmed V and J ends, which lost 3 bases and 5 bases, there was a span of 15 bases. Per the germline V gene, CDR1 is SGHKS and CDR2 is YYEKEE (reference sequence). CDR3 loop: CASSWMTVSNEQYF. CDR3 DNA: TGTGCCAGCAGCTGGATGACAGTTTCCAACGAGCAGTACTTC.

The chain couples TRBV4-2 to TRBJ1-4, with D maybe TRBD1 (6 bases). The ends were cut back, 0 bases at V and 4 bases at J, with 12 bases in the middle. From germline, CDR1 is LGHNA and CDR2 YNFKEQ. This CDR3 comprises 16 residues. The DNA of the CDR3 is TGTGCCAGCAGCCAAGACCAGGGGACGTATAATGAAAAACTGTTTTTT. Translating it yields CASSQDQGTYNEKLFF.

The V and J genes are TRBV19 and TRBJ2-1, with TRBD1 as a possible D gene (6 bases). V lost 5 bases and J 3 bases, leaving 11 bases between the germline ends. The CDR3 consists of 14 residues. Germline V lookup: CDR1 LNHDA, CDR2 SQIVND (reference sequence). The CDR3 DNA reads as TGTGCCAGTAGTCCGGGACAACGCTACAATGAGCAGTTCTTC. This translates into CASSPGQRYNEQFF.

The chain couples TRBV9 to TRBJ2-2; TRBD1 agrees at 7 bases. This CDR3 spans 15 amino acids. Germline assignment: CDR1 SGDLS and CDR2 YYNGEE. Germline trimming cut 6 bases from V and 0 bases from J; bases unmatched to any gene: 5. The CDR3 sequence is CASNRDSANTGELFF. Written as DNA, the CDR3 is TGTGCCAGCAACCGGGACAGCGCGAACACCGGGGAGCTGTTTTTT.

The CDR3 nucleotides are TGTGCCAGCTCTCCGACTAGCGGGAATGGGTACGAGCAGTACTTC. This encodes CASSPTSGNGYEQYF. J is TRBJ2-7 and V is TRBV18; 11 bases match TRBD2. Germline loops: CDR1 KGHSH, CDR2 LQKENI. CDR3 length: 15 amino acids. V shed 6 bases and J 4 bases; nucleotides not matched to a gene: 8.

This clone was seen once. This chain joins TRBV5-1 and TRBJ2-2; D unresolved. Trimming removed 5 bases from V and 6 bases from J, with 8 bases in between. Germline loops: CDR1 SGHRS, CDR2 YFSETQ. There are 12 residues in the CDR3. CDR3: CASRDPPGELFF. In DNA form, the CDR3 reads TGCGCCAGCAGGGATCCCCCCGGGGAGCTGTTTTTT.

This rearrangement joins TRBV2 to TRBJ2-3; 11 bases align to TRBD2. The CDR3 extends over 16 amino acids. CDR1 is SNHLY, CDR2 FYNNEI, per germline. V shed 2 bases, J shed 4 bases, and the junction held 5 bases outside the gene matches. The CDR3 protein is CASSELAGGAADTQYF. The CDR3 nucleotides read TGTGCCAGCAGTGAATTAGCGGGAGGGGCCGCAGATACGCAGTATTTT.

This sequence joins TRBV4-1 and TRBJ1-5; TRBD1 matches 8 bases. The V gene's germline CDR1 is MGHRA and CDR2 YSYEKL. J gave up 5 bases and V 1 base, and 1 base lay outside the gene matches. The CDR3 has 14 amino acids. CDR3 nucleotide sequence: TGCGCCAGCAGCCAAGTGACAGGGGATCAGCCCCAGCATTTT. It specifies CASSQVTGDQPQHF.

V usage is TRBV29-1 and J usage is TRBJ2-3; D ambiguous. Per the germline V gene, CDR1 is SQVTM and CDR2 is ANQGSEA. CDR3 size: 12 residues. The ends were cut back, 3 bases at V and 3 bases at J, with 7 bases in the middle. The CDR3 DNA reads TGCAGCGTTGATCCGGGTACAGATACGCAGTATTTT. Translated: CSVDPGTDTQYF.

This sequence joins TRBV2 and TRBJ1-1; the D is unclear. The germline V gene has CDR1 SNHLY and CDR2 FYNNEI. The CDR3 is 13 residues long. Trimming removed 7 bases at V and 0 bases at J, with 9 bases between. This chain's CDR3 is CASKEELNTEAFF. DNA of the CDR3: TGTGCCAGCAAAGAAGAATTGAACACTGAAGCTTTCTTT.

This clone was observed once. The genes are TRBV24-1 and TRBJ1-4, with TRBD1 identical over 7 bases. The germline V gene has CDR1 KGHDR and CDR2 SFDVKD. Unmatched junction bases numbered 8, after V lost 4 bases and J lost 7 bases. This CDR3 is 15 amino acids long. Here the CDR3 DNA reads TGTGCCACCAGTGAAACAGGGGAGGCTACTGAAAAACTGTTTTTT. Protein product: CATSETGEATEKLFF.

The chain uses TRBV19 and TRBJ2-3; possible D gene TRBD1, 6 bases. Trimming took 7 bases from V and 7 from J, leaving 15 bases between them. The CDR3 consists of 13 residues. CDR1 and CDR2 (germline): LNHDA, SQIVND (reference sequence). CDR3 in DNA: TGTGCCAGTACCAACGCCCAGGGGTATACGCAGTATTTT. This gives the protein CASTNAQGYTQYF.

V gene TRBV9 combines with J gene TRBJ1-5; D might be TRBD1 (6 bases). With 3 bases removed from V and 2 bases from J, the gap between germline ends came to 12 bases. The CDR3 is 15 residues long. Germline lookup yields CDR1 SGDLS and CDR2 YYNGEE. The CDR3 bases are TGTGCCAGCAGCGCCGGACAGTGGGGCAATCAGCCCCAGCATTTT. It specifies CASSAGQWGNQPQHF.

This chain uses TRBV11-2 with TRBJ2-5; D not certain. CDR1 and CDR2 (germline): SGHAT, FQNNGV. This CDR3 spans 15 amino acids. Trimming shortened V by 0 bases and J by 2 bases, and 10 bases separated the two germline ends. The CDR3 bases are TGTGCCAGCAGCTTAGATGGACGGGTGCAAGAGACCCAGTACTTC. Amino acids: CASSLDGRVQETQYF.

The chain has TRBV6-4 and TRBJ2-6; the D is unclear. The V gene lost 4 bases and the J gene lost 4 bases, with 8 bases spanning the gap. CDR3 length: 14 amino acids. Germline V CDR1 and CDR2: MRHNA, SNTAGT. The DNA for the CDR3 is TGTGCCAGCAGTGCTGGGGAAGGGGCCAACGTCCTGACTTTC. Translating it yields CASSAGEGANVLTF.

CDR3 protein: CASSYSGLAGTDTQYF. CDR3 in DNA: TGTGCCAGCAGTTACTCGGGACTAGCGGGGACAGATACGCAGTATTTT. This rearrangement joins TRBV6-2 or TRBV6-3 to TRBJ2-3; TRBD2 agrees at 13 bases. The CDR3 loop spans 16 amino acids. V lost 0 bases and J lost 3; bases outside the gene matches: 0. CDR1 and CDR2 from the germline V gene are MNHEY and SVGEGT.

This rearrangement joins TRBV18 to TRBJ1-1; possible D gene TRBD1, 5 bases. The length of the CDR3 is 14 residues. Germline values: CDR1 KGHSH, CDR2 LQKENI. The V end was cut by 5 bases, the J end by 3 bases, with 13 bases between. The CDR3 region is CASSYGTEDTEAFF. The CDR3 bases are TGTGCCAGCTCATACGGGACGGAAGACACTGAAGCTTTCTTT.

This clone was counted between two and nine times. This chain connects TRBV5-4 to TRBJ1-2; D unclear. This CDR3 has 13 residues. The germline gives CDR1 SGHNT, CDR2 YYREEE (reference sequence). V was cut by 4 bases and J by 1 base, with 8 bases left in between. The CDR3, as DNA: TGTGCCAGCAGCCCGGCTTTTAACTATGGCTACACCTTC. This translates into CASSPAFNYGYTF. Complete variable domain (other parts from reference TRBV5-4 and TRBJ1-2): ETGVTQSPTHLIKTRGQQVTLRCSSQSGHNTVSWYQQALGQGPQFIFQYYREEENGRGNFPPRFSGLQFPNYSSELNVNALELDDSALYLCASSPAFNYGYTFGSGTRLTVV.

The CDR3 reads CASSSSTGLRVSGYTF. As DNA, the CDR3 is TGCGCCAGCAGCTCGTCAACCGGACTCAGGGTGAGCGGCTACACCTTC. The chain joins TRBV5-1 to TRBJ1-2, with D possibly matching TRBD1 (5 bases). The CDR3 covers 16 residues. Per germline, CDR1 SGHRS and CDR2 YFSETQ. With 3 bases removed from V and 8 bases from J, the gap between germline ends came to 23 bases. The complete variable domain, with remaining parts taken from reference TRBV5-1 and TRBJ1-2, reads KAGVTQTPRYLIKTRGQQVTLSCSPISGHRSVSWYQQTPGQGLQFLFEYFSETQRNKGNFPGRFSGRQFSNSRSEMNVSTLELGDSALYLCASSSSTGLRVSGYTFGSGTRLTVV.

V is TRBV2 and J is TRBJ2-7, with TRBD2 matching over 13 bases. Germline loops: CDR1 SNHLY, CDR2 FYNNEI. This CDR3 is 15 amino acids long. V dropped 4 bases and J dropped 7; count of bases not matched to a gene: 7. Here the CDR3 DNA reads TGTGCCAGCAGTGTAGGACTAGCGGGAGCCATAGAGCAGTACTTC. Amino acids: CASSVGLAGAIEQYF.

This clone came up a few times. The rearrangement joins TRBV13 to TRBJ2-7; D might be TRBD1 or TRBD2, each matching 5 bases. CDR1 is PRHDT, CDR2 FYEKMQ, per germline (reference sequence). This CDR3 comprises 14 residues. V lost 9 bases, J lost 6 bases, and 21 bases lay in between. The CDR3 DNA reads as TGTGCCAGTGGGTGGCTGGGGGTCGAGGGCGAGCAGTACTTC. It is translated as CASGWLGVEGEQYF.

V is TRBV11-2 and J is TRBJ1-1, with 10 nucleotides matching TRBD1. This CDR3 spans 15 amino acids. J lost 5 bases, V lost 4 bases, and 7 bases had no gene match. The germline V gene has CDR1 SGHAT and CDR2 FQNNGV. As DNA, the CDR3 is TGTGCCAGCAGCTCCCGGGACAGGGGTTCAACTGAAGCTTTCTTT. The encoded protein is CASSSRDRGSTEAFF. The full variable domain, with the rest looked up from reference TRBV11-2 and TRBJ1-1, is EAGVAQSPRYKIIEKRQSVAFWCNPISGHATLYWYQQILGQGPKLLIQFQNNGVVDDSQLPKDRFSAERLKGVDSTLKIQPAKLEDSAVYLCASSSRDRGSTEAFFGQGTRLTVV.

The V call is TRBV29-1, the J call TRBJ2-7; D unclear. This CDR3 is 14 amino acids long. Germline V CDR1 and CDR2: SQVTM, ANQGSEA. V lost 1 base and J 2 bases, leaving 12 bases between the germline ends. CDR3 protein: CSVEVGANPYEQYF. The CDR3 DNA reads TGCAGCGTTGAAGTAGGCGCCAACCCCTACGAGCAGTACTTC.

The chain carries TRBV3-1 (or the pseudogene TRBV3-2) and TRBJ2-3, with no clear D. The CDR3 has 12 residues. Germline V lookup: CDR1 LGHDT, CDR2 YNNKEL (reference sequence). V dropped 4 bases and J dropped 8 bases, with 10 bases sitting between them. The CDR3 region has the DNA TGTGCCAGCAGCCCTTCCCCCGGTACGCAGTATTTT. This sequence encodes CASSPSPGTQYF.